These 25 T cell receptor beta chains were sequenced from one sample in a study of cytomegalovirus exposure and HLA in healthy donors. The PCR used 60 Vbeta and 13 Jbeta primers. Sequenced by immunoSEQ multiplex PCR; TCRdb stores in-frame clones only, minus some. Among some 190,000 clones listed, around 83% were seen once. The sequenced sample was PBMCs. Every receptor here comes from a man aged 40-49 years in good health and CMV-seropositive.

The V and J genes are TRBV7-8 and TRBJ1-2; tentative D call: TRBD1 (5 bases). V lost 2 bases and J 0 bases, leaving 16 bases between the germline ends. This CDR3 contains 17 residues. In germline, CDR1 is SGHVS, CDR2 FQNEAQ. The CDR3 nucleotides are TGTGCCAGCAGCTTAAAAGTACGGGGGTTATCTAACTATGGCTACACCTTC. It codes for CASSLKVRGLSNYGYTF.

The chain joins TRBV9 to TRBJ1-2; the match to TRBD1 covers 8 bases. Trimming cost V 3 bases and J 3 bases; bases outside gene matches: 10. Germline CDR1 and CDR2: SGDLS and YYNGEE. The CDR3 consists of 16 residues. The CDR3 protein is CASSDIGDRPYYGYTF. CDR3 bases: TGTGCCAGCAGCGATATTGGGGACAGGCCGTACTATGGCTACACCTTC.

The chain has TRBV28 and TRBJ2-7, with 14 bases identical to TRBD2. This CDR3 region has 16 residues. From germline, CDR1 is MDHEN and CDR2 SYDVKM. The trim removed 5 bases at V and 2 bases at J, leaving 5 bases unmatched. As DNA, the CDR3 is TGTGCCAGCAGTCGGGGACTAGCGGGAGTTACCTACGAGCAGTACTTC. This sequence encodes CASSRGLAGVTYEQYF. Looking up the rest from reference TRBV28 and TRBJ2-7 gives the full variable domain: DVKVTQSSRYLVKRTGEKVFLECVQDMDHENMFWYRQDPGLGLRLIYFSYDVKMKEKGDIPEGYSVSREKKERFSLILESASTNQTSMYLCASSRGLAGVTYEQYFGPGTRLTVT.

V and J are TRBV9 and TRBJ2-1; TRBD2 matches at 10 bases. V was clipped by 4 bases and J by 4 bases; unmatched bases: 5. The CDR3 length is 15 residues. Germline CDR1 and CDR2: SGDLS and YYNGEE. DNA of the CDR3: TGTGCCAGCAGCCTCACTAGCGGGACTTACAATGAGCAGTTCTTC. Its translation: CASSLTSGTYNEQFF.

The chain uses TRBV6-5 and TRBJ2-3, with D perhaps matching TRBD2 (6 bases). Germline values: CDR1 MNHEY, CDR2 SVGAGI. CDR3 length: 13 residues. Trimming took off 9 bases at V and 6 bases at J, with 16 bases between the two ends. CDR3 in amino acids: CASWGGIGDTQYF. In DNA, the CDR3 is TGTGCCAGTTGGGGCGGGATCGGGGATACGCAGTATTTT.

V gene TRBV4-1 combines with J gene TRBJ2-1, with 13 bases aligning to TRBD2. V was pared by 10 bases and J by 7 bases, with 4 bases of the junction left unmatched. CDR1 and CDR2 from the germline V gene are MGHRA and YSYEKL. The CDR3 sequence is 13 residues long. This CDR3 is CATRTSGSNEQFF. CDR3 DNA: TGCGCCACCCGGACTAGCGGGAGTAATGAGCAGTTCTTC.

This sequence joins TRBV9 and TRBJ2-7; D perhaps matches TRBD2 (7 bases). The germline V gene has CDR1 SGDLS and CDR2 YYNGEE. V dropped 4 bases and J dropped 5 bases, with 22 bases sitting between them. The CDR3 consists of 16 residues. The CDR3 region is CASSFAFGGPGNEQYF. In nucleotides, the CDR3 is TGTGCCAGCAGCTTCGCCTTCGGGGGGCCTGGCAACGAGCAGTACTTC.

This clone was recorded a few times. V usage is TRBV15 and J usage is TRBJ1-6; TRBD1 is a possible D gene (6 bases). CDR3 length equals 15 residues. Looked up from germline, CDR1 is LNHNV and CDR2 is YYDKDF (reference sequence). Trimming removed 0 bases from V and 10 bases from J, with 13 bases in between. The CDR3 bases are TGTGCCACCAGCAGAGAGGGGCGAACAGGGTCACCCCTCCACTTT. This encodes CATSREGRTGSPLHF.

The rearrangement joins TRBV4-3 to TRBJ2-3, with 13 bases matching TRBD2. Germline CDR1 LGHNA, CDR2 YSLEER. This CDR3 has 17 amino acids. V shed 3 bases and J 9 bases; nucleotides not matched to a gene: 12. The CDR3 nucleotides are TGCGCCAGCAGCCAGCTCGCGGGGACTAGCGGGACCCTAACGCAGTATTTT. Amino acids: CASSQLAGTSGTLTQYF.

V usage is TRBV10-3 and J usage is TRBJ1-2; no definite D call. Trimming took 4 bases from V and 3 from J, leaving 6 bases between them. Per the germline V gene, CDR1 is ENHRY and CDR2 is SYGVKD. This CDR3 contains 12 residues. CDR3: CAISGPDYGYTF. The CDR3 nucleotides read TGTGCCATCAGTGGGCCAGACTATGGCTACACCTTC.

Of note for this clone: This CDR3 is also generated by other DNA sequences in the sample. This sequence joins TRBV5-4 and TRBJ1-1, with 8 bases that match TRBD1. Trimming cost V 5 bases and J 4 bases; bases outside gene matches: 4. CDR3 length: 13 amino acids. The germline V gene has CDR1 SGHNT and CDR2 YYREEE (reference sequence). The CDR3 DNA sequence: TGTGCCAGCAGTCTTACAGGGGGCACTGAAGCTTTCTTT. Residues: CASSLTGGTEAFF.

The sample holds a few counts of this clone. CDR3 residues: CASSLFWLAELNEQFF. The CDR3 DNA sequence: TGTGCCAGCAGTTTATTCTGGCTAGCGGAGCTCAATGAGCAGTTCTTC. The chain has TRBV27 and TRBJ2-1; 7 bases map to TRBD2. CDR1 and CDR2 from the germline V gene are MNHEY and SMNVEV (reference sequence). J lost 6 bases, V lost 1 base, and 9 bases had no gene match. The CDR3 length is 16 residues.

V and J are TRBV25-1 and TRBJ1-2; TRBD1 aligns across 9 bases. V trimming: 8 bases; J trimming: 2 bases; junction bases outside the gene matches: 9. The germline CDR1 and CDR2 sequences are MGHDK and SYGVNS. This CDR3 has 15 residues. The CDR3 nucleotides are TGTGCCAGCCACGGACAGGGGCTAGAAAACTATGGCTACACCTTC. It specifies CASHGQGLENYGYTF.

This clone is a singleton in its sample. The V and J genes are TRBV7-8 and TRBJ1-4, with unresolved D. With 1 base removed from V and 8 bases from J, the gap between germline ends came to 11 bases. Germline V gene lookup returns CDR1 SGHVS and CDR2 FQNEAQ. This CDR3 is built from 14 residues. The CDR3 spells CASSLGQVYEKLFF. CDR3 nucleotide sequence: TGTGCCAGCAGCTTAGGTCAGGTTTACGAAAAACTGTTTTTT.

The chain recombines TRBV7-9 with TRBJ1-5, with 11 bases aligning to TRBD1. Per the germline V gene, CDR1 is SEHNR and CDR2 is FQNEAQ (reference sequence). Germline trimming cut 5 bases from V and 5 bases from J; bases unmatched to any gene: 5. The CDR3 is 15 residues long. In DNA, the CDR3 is TGTGCCAGCAGCGCGGGACAGGGGGTCGATCAGCCCCAGCATTTT. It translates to CASSAGQGVDQPQHF. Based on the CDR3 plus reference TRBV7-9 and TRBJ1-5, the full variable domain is DTGVSQNPRHKITKRGQNVTFRCDPISEHNRLYWYRQTLGQGPEFLTYFQNEAQLEKSRLLSDRFSAERPKGSFSTLEIQRTEQGDSAMYLCASSAGQGVDQPQHFGDGTRLSIL.

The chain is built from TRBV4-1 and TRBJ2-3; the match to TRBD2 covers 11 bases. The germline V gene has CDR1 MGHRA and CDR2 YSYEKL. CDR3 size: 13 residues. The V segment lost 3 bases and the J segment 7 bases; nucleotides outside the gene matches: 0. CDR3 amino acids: CASSQTSGNTQYF. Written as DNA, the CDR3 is TGCGCCAGCAGCCAGACTAGCGGGAATACGCAGTATTTT.

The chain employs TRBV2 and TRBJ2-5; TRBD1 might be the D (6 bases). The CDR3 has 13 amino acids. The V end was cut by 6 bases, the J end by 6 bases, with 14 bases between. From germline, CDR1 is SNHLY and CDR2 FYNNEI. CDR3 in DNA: TGTGCCAGCAGCATAGGGGGTTGGAAGACCCAGTACTTC. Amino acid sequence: CASSIGGWKTQYF.

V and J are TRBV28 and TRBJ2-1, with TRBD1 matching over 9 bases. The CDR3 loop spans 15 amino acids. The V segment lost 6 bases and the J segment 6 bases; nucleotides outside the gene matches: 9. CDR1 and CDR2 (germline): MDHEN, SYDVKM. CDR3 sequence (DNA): TGTGCCAGCAGCCACCCGGGACAGGGCGGCAATGAGCAGTTCTTC. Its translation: CASSHPGQGGNEQFF.

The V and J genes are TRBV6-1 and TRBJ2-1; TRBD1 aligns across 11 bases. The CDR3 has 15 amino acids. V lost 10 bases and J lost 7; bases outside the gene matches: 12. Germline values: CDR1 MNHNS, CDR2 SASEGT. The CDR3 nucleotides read TGTGCCAACCGACTCGGGACAGGGGGGATTAATGAGCAGTTCTTC. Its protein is CANRLGTGGINEQFF.

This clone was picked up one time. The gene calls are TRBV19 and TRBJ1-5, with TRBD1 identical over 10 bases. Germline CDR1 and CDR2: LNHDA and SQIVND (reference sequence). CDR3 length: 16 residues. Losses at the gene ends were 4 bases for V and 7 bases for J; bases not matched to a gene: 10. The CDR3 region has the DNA TGTGCCAGTAGTAGTCGACAGGGGGCTGGGTACCAGCCCCAGCATTTT. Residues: CASSSRQGAGYQPQHF.

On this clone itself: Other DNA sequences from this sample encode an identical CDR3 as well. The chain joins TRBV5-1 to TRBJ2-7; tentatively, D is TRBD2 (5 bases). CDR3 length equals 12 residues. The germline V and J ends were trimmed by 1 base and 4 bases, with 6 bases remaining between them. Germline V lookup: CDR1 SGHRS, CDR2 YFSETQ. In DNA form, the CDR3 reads TGCGCCAGCAGCTTGTCGGGGTACGAGCAGTACTTC. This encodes CASSLSGYEQYF.

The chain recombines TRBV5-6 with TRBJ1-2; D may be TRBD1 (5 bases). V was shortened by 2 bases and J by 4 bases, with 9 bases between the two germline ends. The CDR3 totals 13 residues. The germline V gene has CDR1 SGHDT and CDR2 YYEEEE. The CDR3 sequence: CASSFQGAYGYTF. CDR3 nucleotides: TGTGCCAGCAGCTTCCAGGGTGCCTATGGCTACACCTTC. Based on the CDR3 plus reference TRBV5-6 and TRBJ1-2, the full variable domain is DAGVTQSPTHLIKTRGQQVTLRCSPKSGHDTVSWYQQALGQGPQFIFQYYEEEERQRGNFPDRFSGHQFPNYSSELNVNALLLGDSALYLCASSFQGAYGYTFGSGTRLTVV.

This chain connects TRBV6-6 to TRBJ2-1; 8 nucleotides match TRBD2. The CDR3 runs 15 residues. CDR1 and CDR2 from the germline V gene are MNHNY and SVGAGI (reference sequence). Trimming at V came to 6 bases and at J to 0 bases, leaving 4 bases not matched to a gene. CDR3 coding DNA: TGTGCCAGCAGCCTCAGCGGGAGCTCCTACAATGAGCAGTTCTTC. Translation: CASSLSGSSYNEQFF.

The CDR3 sequence: CATYIDRVEAGELFF. Written as DNA, the CDR3 is TGTGCCACCTACATCGACAGAGTTGAAGCCGGGGAGCTGTTTTTT. This chain uses TRBV21-1 with TRBJ2-2; TRBD1 was called by the table and not checked on the DNA. TRBV21-1 is a recognized pseudogene. CDR3 length: 15 residues.

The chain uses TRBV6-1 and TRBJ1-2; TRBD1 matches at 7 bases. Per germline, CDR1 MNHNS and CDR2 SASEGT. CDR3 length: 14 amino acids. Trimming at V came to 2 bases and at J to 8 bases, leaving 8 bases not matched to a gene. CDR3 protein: CASSEFRGDGGYTF. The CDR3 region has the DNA TGTGCCAGCAGTGAATTCAGGGGGGATGGCGGCTACACCTTC.